There are many counts of the clone carrying this T cell receptor (beta chain). The antigen is unknown. The record originates from a study of breast tumors, draining lymph nodes, adjacent tissues. Study conclusions and caveats: Luminal-like breast cancer showed significantly greater tumor-nontumor repertoire similarity than basal-like breast cancer did. Tumor repertoires ranked between lymph nodes and nontumor tissue in diversity, with V and J gene preferences. Data only fit, rather than demonstrated, lymph node origin of most tumor T cells. Findings are consistent with lymph node origin and intratumoral expansion of most tumor T cells.

One entry per CDR3 protein results from TCRdb running MiXCR on the multiplex PCR reads. The sample has about 19,000 distinct CDR3 sequences; roughly 43% are singletons. The sequence was obtained from a female donor with breast cancer. Some clones in this sample may be carry-over from other donors' samples. What was sequenced was breast tumor tissue.

The CDR3 DNA is TGTGCCAGCAGTCAGCAGGGGTCTGGGGCCAACGTCCTGACTTTC. It is translated as CASSQQGSGANVLTF. This sequence joins TRBV3-1 and TRBJ2-6; TRBD1 might be the D (6 bases). V lost 6 bases and J 1 base, leaving 10 bases between the germline ends. The CDR3 runs 15 residues. The germline CDR1 and CDR2 sequences are LGHDT and YNNKEL (reference sequence).